This T cell receptor (beta chain) was captured in a study of blood T cell repertoires in COVID-19. At the level of the study: Both acute and convalescent COVID-19 samples were obtained from the United States, Italy and Spain.

Participants were placed into cohorts based on the clinical history they reported. CDR1 and CDR2 from the germline V gene are LNHDA and SQIVND (reference sequence). This CDR3 is built from 14 residues. Trimming took 7 bases from V and 3 from J, leaving 15 bases between them. Measured with immunoSEQ multiplex PCR; TCRdb has only the in-frame clones, and not every one. The sample has roughly 300,000 clones, about nine tenths seen once. The TCR was taken from a woman under 30 who had recovered from COVID-19. Sequencing was done on a sample of PBMCs or T cells enriched from blood (not recorded which). V is TRBV19 and J is TRBJ1-2; D might be TRBD1 (5 bases). The CDR3, as DNA: TGTGCCAGTACCCCCGCCTCGGGGGACTATGGCTACACCTTC. Protein: CASTPASGDYGYTF.